The 21 T cell receptor beta chains reported below all come from one sample, sequenced in a study of glioma-infiltrating T cells (dated by TCRdb to the mid-2010s). The reads were generated on an Illumina MiSeq. The iRepertoire nested amplicon-rescue multiplex PCR (arm-PCR) platform was used to amplify TCR alpha and beta CDR3 regions from RNA. TCRdb reprocessing: public reads trimmed at Q25 with fastp, clones called with MiXCR, in-frame beta chains kept. Each entry merges the rows of one CDR3 protein and shows their most common DNA and genes. In this sample the table shows fewer than 500,000 distinct CDR3 sequences, roughly two fifths of which occur a single time. The ten largest clonotypes hold around 12% of the sample. Sequences were obtained from glioma tissue, nonneoplastic brain tissue, or PBMCs (not recorded which). Receptors were obtained from a human donor with low-grade glioma or glioblastoma, undergoing nonglioma brain surgery, or in good health (not recorded which).

As to this clonotype: An end of the junction does not agree with germline; a read error may underlie this. The chain employs TRBV6-1 and TRBJ1-5, with D unclear. CDR1 is MNHNS, CDR2 SASEGT, per germline. The CDR3 spans 15 residues. CDR3 coding DNA: TGTGCCGGCAGCCCCCGTCCGTATGGCAATCAGCCCCAGCATTTT. Translating it yields CAGSPRPYGNQPQHF.

The table lists this clonotype with many counts. The chain employs TRBV4-3 and TRBJ2-7; D not certain. Germline lookup yields CDR1 LGHNA and CDR2 YSLEER. V was shortened by 0 bases and J by 6 bases, with 9 bases between the two germline ends. This CDR3 is 13 amino acids long. This chain's CDR3 is CASSQDRAREQYF. In DNA, the CDR3 is TGCGCCAGCAGCCAAGATAGGGCTCGCGAGCAGTACTTC.

This clonotype was counted only a few times. The chain carries TRBV10-3 and TRBJ2-7; TRBD2 might be the D (5 bases). This CDR3 spans 11 amino acids. Trimming shortened V by 6 bases and J by 5 bases, and 8 bases separated the two germline ends. Germline CDR1 ENHRY, CDR2 SYGVKD. CDR3 in DNA: TGTGCCATCAGCCCGGGGAACGAGCAGTACTTC. It translates to CAISPGNEQYF.

This clonotype showed up many times. The chain is built from TRBV6-2 or TRBV6-3 and TRBJ1-1, with D hard to call. Germline loops: CDR1 MNHEY, CDR2 SVGEGT. V was trimmed by 8 bases and J by 2 bases, leaving 15 bases between them. The CDR3 length is 14 residues. The CDR3 DNA sequence: TGTGCCAGCGGAGGGAGGAGCTACAACACTGAAGCTTTCTTT. Its protein is CASGGRSYNTEAFF.

Remarks on this clonotype: A much larger clonotype is one base distant, so this may be a read error. The rearrangement joins TRBV20-1 to TRBJ2-7; D uncertain. The germline V gene encodes CDR1 DFQATT and CDR2 SNEGSKA (reference sequence). CDR3 length: 12 residues. This CDR3 is CSARLSVYEQHF. CDR3 nucleotides: TGCAGTGCTAGATTATCCGTCTACGAGCAGCACTTC.

This sequence joins TRBV27 and TRBJ2-1; maybe TRBD1 (6 bases). Germline V gives CDR1 MNHEY, CDR2 SMNVEV (reference sequence). V lost 10 bases to trimming and J lost 0 bases, with 28 bases between them. The CDR3 covers 19 residues. The CDR3 reads CATKGLKGLGTTSYNEQFF. The CDR3 nucleotides are TGTGCCACCAAGGGCCTCAAGGGCCTCGGGACAACCTCCTACAATGAGCAGTTCTTC.

On this clonotype: This may be a read error: a much more frequent sequence differs by one nucleotide. The CDR3 end shows no conserved phenylalanine or tryptophan, and so a read error is likely. The chain joins TRBV20-1 to TRBJ1-2, with D maybe TRBD1 (6 bases). Trimming stripped 6 bases from V and 4 bases from J, with 15 bases between. Germline V gene data show CDR1 as DFQATT and CDR2 as SNEGSKA (reference sequence). This CDR3 is built from 13 residues. CDR3: CSALTGGTYGYTL. CDR3 sequence (DNA): TGCAGTGCGCTGACAGGAGGGACCTATGGCTACACCCTC.

There are a few counts of this clonotype. V gene TRBV6-6 combines with J gene TRBJ2-7; D gene unclear. CDR1 and CDR2 (germline): MNHNY, SVGAGI (reference sequence). Deletions cut 2 bases from V and 6 bases from J, with 5 bases between. This CDR3 has 11 amino acids. In DNA, the CDR3 is TGTGCCAGCAGTTACAGTTCCGAGCAGTACTTC. It codes for CASSYSSEQYF.

The chain links TRBV7-2 to TRBJ1-3; D gene ambiguous. Germline values: CDR1 SGHTA, CDR2 FQGNSA. V was shortened by 4 bases and J by 5 bases, with 24 bases between the two germline ends. The CDR3 spans 18 residues. The CDR3: CASSSLTGRFASRNTIYF. CDR3 bases: TGTGCCAGCAGCTCCCTCACTGGGAGGTTCGCGAGTAGAAACACCATATATTTT.

The chain recombines TRBV4-3 with TRBJ2-3, with D possibly matching TRBD2 (5 bases). The CDR3 loop spans 15 amino acids. Deletions cut 8 bases from V and 1 base from J, with 16 bases between. Germline-derived CDR1 and CDR2 are LGHNA and YSLEER. In DNA form, the CDR3 reads TGCGCCAGCGGCCCGGGGAGAGTGGGCACAGATACGCAGTATTTT. Its translation: CASGPGRVGTDTQYF.

About this clonotype itself: At one end the junction does not follow the germline gene, possibly because of a read error. The rearrangement uses TRBV28 and TRBJ1-1; D remains unclear. Germline V CDR1 and CDR2: MDHEN, SYDVKM. The CDR3 totals 13 residues. The CDR3 region has the DNA TGTGCGAGCAGTGCCCCAAGCAAGACTGAAGCTTTCTTT. Amino acids: CASSAPSKTEAFF.

There are a few counts of this clonotype. The J gene is TRBJ2-1, the V gene TRBV20-1, with 13 bases fitting TRBD2. CDR1 is DFQATT and CDR2 is SNEGSKA in the germline V gene (reference sequence). With V trimmed by 5 bases and J by 8 bases, 12 bases remained unmatched. CDR3 length: 16 amino acids. As DNA, the CDR3 is TGCAGTGCTCCCAACACGAGGACTAGCGGGAGCCATGAGCAGTTCTTC. Amino acids: CSAPNTRTSGSHEQFF.

This clonotype appeared many times. V is TRBV25-1 and J is TRBJ2-5, with D perhaps TRBD1 (5 bases). Trimming pared 2 bases from V and 0 bases from J, leaving 16 bases between. This CDR3 has 17 amino acids. The germline CDR1 and CDR2 sequences are MGHDK and SYGVNS. The CDR3 region has the DNA TGTGCCAGCAGTGAACCCCAAGTTGGGGCGTACCAAGAGACCCAGTACTTC. Translated, it gives CASSEPQVGAYQETQYF.

This clonotype was detected ten times or more. At one of its ends the junction is not consistent with the germline gene, which may arise from a read error. The chain employs TRBV6-2 or TRBV6-3 and TRBJ1-4; D call uncertain. CDR3 length equals 13 residues. Germline V gene data show CDR1 as MNHEY and CDR2 as SVGEGT. As DNA, the CDR3 is TGTGCCAGCAGTTCTCTGTGGGATGAAAGACTGTTTTTT. The encoded protein is CASSSLWDERLFF.

As for this clonotype: The junction does not match germline at one end; this may be a read error. The chain is built from TRBV7-2 and TRBJ2-5; tentatively, D is TRBD1 or TRBD2 (6 bases each). The CDR3 contains 15 residues. Germline CDR1 SGHTA, CDR2 FQGNSA. In DNA form, the CDR3 reads TGTGCCGGCAGCCCATGGGGGGCTATCGGGGAGACCCAGTACTTC. Translation: CAGSPWGAIGETQYF.

About this clonotype: Possible read error: a much larger clone is one base away. This chain joins TRBV20-1 and TRBJ2-7; D remains ambiguous. Germline assignment: CDR1 DFQATT and CDR2 SNEGSKA (reference sequence). The CDR3 contains 14 residues. V was cut by 5 bases and J by 8 bases, with 22 bases left in between. CDR3 region: CSAALDMTFAKQYF. CDR3 nucleotide sequence: TGCAGTGCTGCCTTGGATATGACATTTGCCAAGCAGTACTTC.

Points on this clonotype: A much larger clone differs by one base, so this may be a read error. The rearrangement uses TRBV10-2 and TRBJ2-1, with 8 bases identical to TRBD2. CDR1 is WSHSY and CDR2 is SAAADI in the germline V gene. This CDR3 is built from 18 residues. CDR3 coding DNA: TGTGCCAGCAGTTACTCGAAGGGGTTAGCGGGAATACTCAATGAGCAGTTCTTC. Protein: CASSYSKGLAGILNEQFF.

This clonotype has only a few counts. The chain recombines TRBV19 with TRBJ2-7; D is uncertain. This CDR3 is built from 13 residues. Germline V gene data show CDR1 as LNHDA and CDR2 as SQIVND (reference sequence). Deletions cut 6 bases from V and 0 bases from J, with 9 bases between. The CDR3 sequence is CASRQDHSYEQYF. CDR3 sequence (DNA): TGTGCCAGTAGGCAGGACCACTCCTACGAGCAGTACTTC. The variable domain in full, completed from reference TRBV19 and TRBJ2-7, reads DGGITQSPKYLFRKEGQNVTLSCEQNLNHDAMYWYRQDPGQGLRLIYYSQIVNDFQKGDIAEGYSVSREKKESFPLTVTSAQKNPTAFYLCASRQDHSYEQYFGPGTRLTVT.

The chain employs TRBV5-1 and TRBJ2-1; a possible D gene is TRBD2 (7 bases). This CDR3 region has 14 residues. Germline CDR1 and CDR2: SGHRS and YFSETQ. V lost 2 bases to trimming and J lost 12 bases, with 18 bases between them. In DNA form, the CDR3 reads TGCGCCAGCAGCTTCAGTTCTCAGGGGAGGGTGCAGTTCTTC. This encodes CASSFSSQGRVQFF.

V is TRBV3-1 and J is TRBJ2-7, with D possibly TRBD2 on 6 matching bases. In germline, CDR1 is LGHDT, CDR2 YNNKEL (reference sequence). Between the trimmed V and J ends, which lost 1 base and 0 bases, there was a span of 13 bases. The CDR3 runs 16 residues. CDR3 bases: TGTGCCAGCAGCCAAGGTCCCGCGGGGAGCTCCTACGAGCAGTACTTC. Encoded protein: CASSQGPAGSSYEQYF.

V gene TRBV20-1 combines with J gene TRBJ2-3; a weak D match, TRBD2 (5 bases). Germline V gene lookup returns CDR1 DFQATT and CDR2 SNEGSKA (reference sequence). The CDR3 has 15 amino acids. Trimming cost V 0 bases and J 3 bases, with 13 bases left between them. The CDR3 loop is CSARDALAYTDTQYF. CDR3 coding DNA: TGCAGTGCTAGAGATGCTCTAGCATATACAGATACGCAGTATTTT.